The clone carrying this T cell receptor beta chain was observed a handful of times. The assay was immunoSEQ multiplex PCR, and TCRdb's table has in-frame clones only and misses some. Counted here are more than 15,000 clones, over 60% occurring once; the ten biggest clones make up around 20%. This entry is derived from a study of sequential checkpoint blockade in melanoma. Documented treatment: randomized to nivolumab then ipilimumab (arm A) or the reverse (arm B). The input for sequencing was CD8+ T cells sorted from blood (inferred from file names), taken from a patient given nivolumab and ipilimumab in sequence. The sequence was obtained from a human donor with melanoma.

CDR3 in DNA: TGTGCCAGCAGCCAAGAGAGGGGCGGGGGGGCCTCAGATACGCAGTATTTT. This encodes CASSQERGGGASDTQYF. The J gene is TRBJ2-3, the V gene TRBV7-8, with 9 nucleotides matching TRBD2. Trimming took 5 bases from V and 4 from J; bases not matched to a gene: 13. The CDR3 runs 17 residues. The germline gives CDR1 SGHVS, CDR2 FQNEAQ.